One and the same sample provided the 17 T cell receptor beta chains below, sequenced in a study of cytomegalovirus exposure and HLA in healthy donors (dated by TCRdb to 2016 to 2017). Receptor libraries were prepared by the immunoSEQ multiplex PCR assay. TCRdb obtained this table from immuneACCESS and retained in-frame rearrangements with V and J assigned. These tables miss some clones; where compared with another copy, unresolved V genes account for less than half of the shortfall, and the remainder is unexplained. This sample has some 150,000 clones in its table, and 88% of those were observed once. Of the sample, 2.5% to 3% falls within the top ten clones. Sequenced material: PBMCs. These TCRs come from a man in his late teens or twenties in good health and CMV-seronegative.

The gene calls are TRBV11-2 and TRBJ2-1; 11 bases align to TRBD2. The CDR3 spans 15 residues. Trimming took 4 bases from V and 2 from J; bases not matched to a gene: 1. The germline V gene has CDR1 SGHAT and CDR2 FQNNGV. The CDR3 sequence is CASSSTSGAYNEQFF. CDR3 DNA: TGTGCCAGCAGCTCGACTAGCGGGGCCTACAATGAGCAGTTCTTC.

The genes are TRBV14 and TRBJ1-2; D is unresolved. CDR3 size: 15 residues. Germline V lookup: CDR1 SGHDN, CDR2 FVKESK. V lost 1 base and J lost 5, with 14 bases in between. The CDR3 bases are TGTGCCAGCAGCCAAGTCGGCCCCGGAGGGTATGGCTACACCTTC. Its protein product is CASSQVGPGGYGYTF. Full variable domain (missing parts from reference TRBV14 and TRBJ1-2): EAGVTQFPSHSVIEKGQTVTLRCDPISGHDNLYWYRRVMGKEIKFLLHFVKESKQDESGMPNNRFLAERTGGTYSTLKVQPAELEDSGVYFCASSQVGPGGYGYTFGSGTRLTVV.

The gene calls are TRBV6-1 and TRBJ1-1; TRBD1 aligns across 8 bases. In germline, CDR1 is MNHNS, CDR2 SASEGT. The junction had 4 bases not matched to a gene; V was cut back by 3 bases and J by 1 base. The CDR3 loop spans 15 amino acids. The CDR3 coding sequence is TGTGCCAGCAGTGAGAGGGACAGGAGGAACACTGAAGCTTTCTTT. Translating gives CASSERDRRNTEAFF.

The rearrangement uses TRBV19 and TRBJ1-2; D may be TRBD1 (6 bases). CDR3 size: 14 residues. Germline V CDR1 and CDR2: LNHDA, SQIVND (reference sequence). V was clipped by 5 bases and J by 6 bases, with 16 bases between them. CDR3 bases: TGTGCCAGTAGTGAGGGGGGGATTCCTGATGGCTACACCTTC. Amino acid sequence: CASSEGGIPDGYTF.

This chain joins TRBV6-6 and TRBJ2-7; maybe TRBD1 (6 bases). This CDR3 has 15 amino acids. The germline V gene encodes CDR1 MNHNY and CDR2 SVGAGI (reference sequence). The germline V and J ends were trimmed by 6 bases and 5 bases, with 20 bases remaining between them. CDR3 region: CASRPYRVVIDEQYF. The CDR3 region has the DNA TGTGCCAGCAGACCTTACAGGGTAGTGATAGACGAGCAGTACTTC.

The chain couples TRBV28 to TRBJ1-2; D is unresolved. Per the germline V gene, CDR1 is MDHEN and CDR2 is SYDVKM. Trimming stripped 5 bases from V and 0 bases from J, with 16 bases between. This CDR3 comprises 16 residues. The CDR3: CASSPQTQTANYGYTF. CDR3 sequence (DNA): TGTGCCAGCAGTCCCCAGACCCAAACAGCTAACTATGGCTACACCTTC.

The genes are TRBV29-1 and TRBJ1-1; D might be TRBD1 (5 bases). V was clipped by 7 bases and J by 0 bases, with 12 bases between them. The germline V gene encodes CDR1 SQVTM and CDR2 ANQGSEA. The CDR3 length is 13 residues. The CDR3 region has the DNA TGCAGCGGTCGACAGAGTATGAACACTGAAGCTTTCTTT. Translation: CSGRQSMNTEAFF.

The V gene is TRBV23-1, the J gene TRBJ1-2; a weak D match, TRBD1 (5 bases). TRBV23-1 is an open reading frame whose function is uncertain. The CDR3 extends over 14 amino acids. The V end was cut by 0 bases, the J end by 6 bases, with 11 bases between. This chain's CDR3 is CASSQSRQGHGYTF. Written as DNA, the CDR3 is TGCGCCAGCAGTCAATCGAGGCAGGGTCATGGCTACACCTTC.

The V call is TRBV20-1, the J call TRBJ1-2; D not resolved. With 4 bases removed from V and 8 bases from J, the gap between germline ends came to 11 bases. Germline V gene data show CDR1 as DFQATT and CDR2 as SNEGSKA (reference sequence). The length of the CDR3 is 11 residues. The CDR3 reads CSATRGSGYTF. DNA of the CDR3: TGCAGTGCTACCAGAGGGAGCGGCTACACCTTC.

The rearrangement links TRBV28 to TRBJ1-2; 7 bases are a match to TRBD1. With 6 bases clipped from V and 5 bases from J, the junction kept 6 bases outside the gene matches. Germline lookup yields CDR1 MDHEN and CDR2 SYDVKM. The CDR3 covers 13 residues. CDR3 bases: TGTGCCAGCAGGGAAGGGGGCTTATATGGCTACACCTTC. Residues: CASREGGLYGYTF.

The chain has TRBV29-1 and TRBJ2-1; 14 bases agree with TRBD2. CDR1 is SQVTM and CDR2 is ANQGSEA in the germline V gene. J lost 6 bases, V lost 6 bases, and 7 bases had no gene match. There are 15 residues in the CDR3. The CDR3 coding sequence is TGCAGCGTGGGGAGGGGGACTAGCGGGAGCAATGAGCAGTTCTTC. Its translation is CSVGRGTSGSNEQFF.

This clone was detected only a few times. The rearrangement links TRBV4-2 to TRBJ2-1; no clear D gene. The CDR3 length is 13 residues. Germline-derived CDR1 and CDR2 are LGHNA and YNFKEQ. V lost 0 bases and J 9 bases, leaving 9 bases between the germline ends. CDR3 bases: TGTGCCAGCAGCCAAGATCCGACGGGTGAGCAGTTCTTC. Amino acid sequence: CASSQDPTGEQFF.

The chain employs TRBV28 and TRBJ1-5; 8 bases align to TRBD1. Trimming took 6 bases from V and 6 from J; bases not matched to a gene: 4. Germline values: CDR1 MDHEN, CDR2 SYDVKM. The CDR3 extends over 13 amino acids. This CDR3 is CASRPTGGQPQHF. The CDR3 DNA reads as TGTGCCAGCAGACCCACAGGGGGTCAGCCCCAGCATTTT. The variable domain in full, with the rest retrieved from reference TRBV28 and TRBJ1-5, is DVKVTQSSRYLVKRTGEKVFLECVQDMDHENMFWYRQDPGLGLRLIYFSYDVKMKEKGDIPEGYSVSREKKERFSLILESASTNQTSMYLCASRPTGGQPQHFGDGTRLSIL.

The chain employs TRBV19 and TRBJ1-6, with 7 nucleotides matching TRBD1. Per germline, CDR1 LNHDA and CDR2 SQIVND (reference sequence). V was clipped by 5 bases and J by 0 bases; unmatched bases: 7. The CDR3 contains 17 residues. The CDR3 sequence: CASSADRAGSYNSPLHF. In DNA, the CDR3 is TGTGCCAGTAGTGCCGACAGGGCAGGCTCCTATAATTCACCCCTCCACTTT.

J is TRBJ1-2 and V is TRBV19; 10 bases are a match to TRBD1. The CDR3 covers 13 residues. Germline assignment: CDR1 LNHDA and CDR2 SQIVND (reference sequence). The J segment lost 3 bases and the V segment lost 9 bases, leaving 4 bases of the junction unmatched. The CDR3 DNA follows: TGTGCCAGCGACAGGGGGCGAGACTATGGCTACACCTTC. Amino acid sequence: CASDRGRDYGYTF.

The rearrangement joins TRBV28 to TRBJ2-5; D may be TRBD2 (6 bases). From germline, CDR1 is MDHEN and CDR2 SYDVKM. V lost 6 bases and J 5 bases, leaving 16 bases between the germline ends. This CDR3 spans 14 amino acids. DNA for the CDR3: TGTGCCAGCAGGCCGGGACTTACCCAGGAGACCCAGTACTTC. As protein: CASRPGLTQETQYF.

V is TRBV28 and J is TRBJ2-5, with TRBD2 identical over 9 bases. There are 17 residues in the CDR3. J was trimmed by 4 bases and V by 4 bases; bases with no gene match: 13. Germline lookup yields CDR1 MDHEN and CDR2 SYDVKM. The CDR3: CASSSLSGREVGETQYF. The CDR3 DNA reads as TGTGCCAGCAGTTCACTTAGCGGGAGAGAGGTAGGAGAGACCCAGTACTTC.